This T cell receptor beta chain was captured in a study of T cells in Graves' hyperthyroidism and ophthalmopathy. Study-level information: Peripheral blood sampling occurred at initial diagnosis, before any treatment.

The CDR3 regions of TCR beta were amplified from RNA transcripts. TCR CDR3 underwent first-round RT-PCR with the HTBI primer set. TCRdb re-analysed the multiplex PCR reads in MiXCR, keeping a single row per CDR3 protein. The table has 500,000 to 650,000 distinct CDR3 sequences, more than 15% seen once. Overall study results and limits: For ophthalmopathy, model prediction preceded onset by a median around 7 months.

Disease duration was under 3 months in the ophthalmopathy patients, who also had a Clinical Activity Score of at least 3 and a NOSPECS grade of at least 4. Notes on this clonotype: What it binds is not known.

Germline V lookup: CDR1 MNHNS, CDR2 SASEGT. The CDR3 totals 12 residues. The ends were cut back, 2 bases at V and 6 bases at J, with 8 bases in the middle. The specimen sequenced was blood. The TCR sequence derives from a woman aged 18-35 years with Graves' ophthalmopathy. The chain joins TRBV6-1 to TRBJ2-7; a possible D gene is TRBD2 (5 bases). The CDR3 sequence is CASSEIGGEQYF. DNA for the CDR3: TGTGCCAGCAGTGAAATTGGAGGCGAGCAGTACTTC.